The 11 T cell receptor beta chains below all came from one sample that was sequenced in a study of T cell repertoires in cytomegalovirus infection (dated by TCRdb to the late 2010s). These receptors' antigens are unknown. What this sample's treatment or condition label stands for: in vitro stimulation with specific CMV peptide epitopes to enrich CMV-specific T cells. Reads for this sample came from an Illumina HiSeq 1500. Using fastp at Q25 and MiXCR, TCRdb reprocessed the public reads and kept productive beta chains. Each CDR3 protein appears once, grouped with its most common genes and DNA. Present in this sample are about 900,000 distinct CDR3 sequences, approximately 31% of which were seen just once. About an eighth of the sample lies in the top ten. Sequencing used cultured CD8+ T cells from PBMCs, obtained from culture after CMV antigen stimulation. These receptors all come from a human donor in good health (CMV status not recorded). Some clones in this sample may be carry-over from other donors' samples.

V gene TRBV28 combines with J gene TRBJ2-1; no firm D call. Germline V CDR1 and CDR2: MDHEN, SYDVKM. The CDR3 loop spans 15 amino acids. The V end lost 1 base, the J end lost 9 bases, and 16 bases lay between the germline ends. The CDR3 bases are TGTGCCAGCAGTTTATTGGATGTGGGGTCCGGTGAGCAGTTCTTC. Translation gives CASSLLDVGSGEQFF.

V is TRBV19 and J is TRBJ2-1; D perhaps matches TRBD2 (7 bases). V lost 4 bases to trimming and J lost 7 bases, with 17 bases between them. Germline assignment: CDR1 LNHDA and CDR2 SQIVND (reference sequence). CDR3 length equals 15 residues. The CDR3 sequence is CASSKGGGRSNEQFF. Written as DNA, the CDR3 is TGTGCCAGTAGTAAGGGGGGGGGGAGGTCAAATGAGCAGTTCTTC.

At least ten counts were recorded for this clonotype. V and J are TRBV7-2 and TRBJ1-1; 8 bases are a match to TRBD1. V trimming: 6 bases; J trimming: 4 bases; junction bases outside the gene matches: 4. Germline CDR1 SGHTA, CDR2 FQGNSA. The CDR3 loop spans 13 amino acids. The CDR3 here is CASSLQGATEAFF. CDR3 nucleotide sequence: TGTGCCAGCAGTCTCCAGGGGGCCACTGAAGCTTTCTTT. The full variable domain, rest sourced from reference TRBV7-2 and TRBJ1-1, is GAGVSQSPSNKVTEKGKDVELRCDPISGHTALYWYRQSLGQGLEFLIYFQGNSAPDKSGLPSDRFSAERTGGSVSTLTIQRTQQEDSAVYLCASSLQGATEAFFGQGTRLTVV.

The genes are TRBV6-1 and TRBJ1-5, with TRBD1 identical over 8 bases. The CDR3 contains 20 residues. V shed 2 bases, J shed 0 bases, and the junction held 15 bases outside the gene matches. CDR1 is MNHNS, CDR2 SASEGT, per germline. For the CDR3, the DNA is TGTGCCAGCAGTGAATGGGAACAGGGGGTGATGTCGCATAGCAATCAGCCCCAGCATTTT. This translates into CASSEWEQGVMSHSNQPQHF.

This clonotype was observed a handful of times. This rearrangement joins TRBV19 to TRBJ1-1; unclear D gene. The V end lost 6 bases, the J end lost 1 base, and 12 bases lay between the germline ends. The CDR3 runs to 14 residues. The germline V gene has CDR1 LNHDA and CDR2 SQIVND (reference sequence). In DNA, the CDR3 is TGTGCCAGTAGCAGAAGACCGGAGAACACTGAAGCTTTCTTT. Its translation is CASSRRPENTEAFF.

This clonotype was picked up many times. This chain links TRBV6-1 with TRBJ2-2; 7 bases are shared with TRBD2. Unmatched junction bases numbered 19, after V lost 5 bases and J lost 4 bases. CDR1 is MNHNS, CDR2 SASEGT, per germline. The CDR3 contains 19 residues. The CDR3 spells CASSTNYVSGAGSTGELFF. CDR3 bases: TGTGCCAGCAGTACAAACTACGTCTCTGGAGCGGGAAGCACCGGGGAGCTGTTTTTT.

This rearrangement joins TRBV6-1 to TRBJ1-6; perhaps TRBD1 as D (6 bases). Per germline, CDR1 MNHNS and CDR2 SASEGT. V was clipped by 4 bases and J by 7 bases, with 11 bases between them. The CDR3 sequence is 14 residues long. The CDR3 spells CASSVRDTNSPLHF. The CDR3, as DNA: TGTGCCAGCAGTGTACGGGACACCAATTCACCCCTCCACTTT.

The genes are TRBV7-8 and TRBJ2-7, with D hard to call. CDR1 and CDR2 from the germline V gene are SGHVS and FQNEAQ. The CDR3 contains 16 residues. V was clipped by 4 bases and J by 0 bases, with 16 bases between them. CDR3 nucleotides: TGTGCCAGCAGCTACCCCGGAGACTCCAGCTCCTACGAGCAGTACTTC. Its protein is CASSYPGDSSSYEQYF.

J is TRBJ2-1 and V is TRBV12-3 or TRBV12-4, with a possible D match to TRBD2 (5 bases). The CDR3 sequence is 16 residues long. The V and J ends lost 5 bases and 3 bases respectively, with 17 bases between them. The CDR3 here is CASSPQGARVYNEQFF. CDR3 in DNA: TGTGCCAGCAGTCCACAAGGAGCGCGGGTCTACAATGAGCAGTTCTTC.

Remarks on this clonotype: Given a much more abundant clone one base away, this may be a read error. This chain links TRBV7-8 with TRBJ2-7, with D hard to call. CDR1 and CDR2 (germline): SGHVS, FQNEAQ. This CDR3 is built from 17 residues. Trimming shortened V by 2 bases and J by 0 bases, and 17 bases separated the two germline ends. CDR3 coding DNA: TGTGCCAGCAGCTTAAAAAGCGCACAGTCGAGCTCCTACGAGCAGTACGTC. Protein: CASSLKSAQSSSYEQYV.

This clonotype was detected only a few times. The chain recombines TRBV7-9 with TRBJ1-4, with 7 bases lining up with TRBD1. The CDR3 length is 14 residues. The V gene end was trimmed by 5 bases and the J gene end by 7 bases; junction bases not matched to a gene: 7. Germline loops: CDR1 SEHNR, CDR2 FQNEAQ (reference sequence). This chain's CDR3 is CASSEDRQTEKLFF. The DNA of the CDR3 is TGTGCCAGCAGCGAGGACAGGCAGACTGAAAAACTGTTTTTT.